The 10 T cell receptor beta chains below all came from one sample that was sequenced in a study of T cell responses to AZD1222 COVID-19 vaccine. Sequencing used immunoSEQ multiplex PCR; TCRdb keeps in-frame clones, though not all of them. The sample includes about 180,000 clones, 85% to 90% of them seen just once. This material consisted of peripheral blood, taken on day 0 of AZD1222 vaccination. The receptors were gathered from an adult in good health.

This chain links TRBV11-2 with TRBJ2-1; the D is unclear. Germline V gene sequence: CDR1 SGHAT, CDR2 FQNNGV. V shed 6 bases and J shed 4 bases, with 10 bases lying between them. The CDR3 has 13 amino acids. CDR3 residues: CASSPGSYNEQFF. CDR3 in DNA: TGTGCCAGCAGTCCCGGGTCATACAATGAGCAGTTCTTC.

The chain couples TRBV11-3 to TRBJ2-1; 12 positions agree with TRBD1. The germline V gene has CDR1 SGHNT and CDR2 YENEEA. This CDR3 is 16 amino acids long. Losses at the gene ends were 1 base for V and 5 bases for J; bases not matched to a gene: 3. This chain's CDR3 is CASSLGGTGGNNEQFF. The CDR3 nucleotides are TGTGCCAGCAGCTTAGGGGGGACAGGGGGCAACAATGAGCAGTTCTTC.

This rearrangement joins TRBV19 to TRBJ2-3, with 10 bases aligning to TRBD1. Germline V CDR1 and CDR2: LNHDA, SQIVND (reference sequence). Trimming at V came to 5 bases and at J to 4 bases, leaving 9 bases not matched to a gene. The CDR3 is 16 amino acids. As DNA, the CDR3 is TGTGCCAGTAGTCCTTCCCTCGGACAGGGGGCAGATACGCAGTATTTT. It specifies CASSPSLGQGADTQYF.

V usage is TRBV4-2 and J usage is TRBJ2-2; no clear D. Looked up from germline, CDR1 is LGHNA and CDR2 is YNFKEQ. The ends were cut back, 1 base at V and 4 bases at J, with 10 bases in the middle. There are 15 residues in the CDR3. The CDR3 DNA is TGTGCCAGCAGCCAAGTCGGCAGCAGCACCGGGGAGCTGTTTTTT. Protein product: CASSQVGSSTGELFF.

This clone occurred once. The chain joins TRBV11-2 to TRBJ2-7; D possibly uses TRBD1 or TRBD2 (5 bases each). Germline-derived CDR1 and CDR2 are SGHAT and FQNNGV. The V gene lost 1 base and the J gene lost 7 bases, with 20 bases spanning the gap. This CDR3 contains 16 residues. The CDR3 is CASSLGARPQEGEQYF. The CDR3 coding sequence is TGTGCCAGCAGCTTAGGGGCGAGGCCCCAAGAGGGGGAGCAGTACTTC. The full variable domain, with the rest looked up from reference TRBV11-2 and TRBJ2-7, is EAGVAQSPRYKIIEKRQSVAFWCNPISGHATLYWYQQILGQGPKLLIQFQNNGVVDDSQLPKDRFSAERLKGVDSTLKIQPAKLEDSAVYLCASSLGARPQEGEQYFGPGTRLTVT.

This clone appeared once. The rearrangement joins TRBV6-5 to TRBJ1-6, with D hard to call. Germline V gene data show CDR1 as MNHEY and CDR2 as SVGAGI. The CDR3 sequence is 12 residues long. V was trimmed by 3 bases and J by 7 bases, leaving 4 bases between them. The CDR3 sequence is CASSYSNSPLHF. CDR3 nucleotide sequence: TGTGCCAGCAGTTATTCGAATTCACCCCTCCACTTT.

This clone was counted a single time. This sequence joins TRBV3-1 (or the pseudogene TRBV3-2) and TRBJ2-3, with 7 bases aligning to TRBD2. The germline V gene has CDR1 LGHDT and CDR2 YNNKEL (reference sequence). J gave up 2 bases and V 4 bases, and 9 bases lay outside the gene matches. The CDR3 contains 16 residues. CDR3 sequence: CASSLGQAGVTDTQYF. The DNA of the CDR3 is TGTGCCAGCAGCCTTGGGCAGGCGGGGGTCACAGATACGCAGTATTTT.

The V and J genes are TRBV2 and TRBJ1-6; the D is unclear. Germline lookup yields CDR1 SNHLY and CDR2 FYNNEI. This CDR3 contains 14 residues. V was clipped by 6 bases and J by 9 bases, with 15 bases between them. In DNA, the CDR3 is TGTGCCAGCAGGCACGACAAATTATCTTCACCCCTCCACTTT. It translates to CASRHDKLSSPLHF.

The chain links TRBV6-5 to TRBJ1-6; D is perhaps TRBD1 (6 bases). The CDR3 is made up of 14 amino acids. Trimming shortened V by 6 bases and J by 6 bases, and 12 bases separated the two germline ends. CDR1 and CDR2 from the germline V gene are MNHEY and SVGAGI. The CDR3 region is CASSYGQFNSPLHF. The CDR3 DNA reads TGTGCCAGCAGCTACGGACAGTTTAATTCACCCCTCCACTTT.

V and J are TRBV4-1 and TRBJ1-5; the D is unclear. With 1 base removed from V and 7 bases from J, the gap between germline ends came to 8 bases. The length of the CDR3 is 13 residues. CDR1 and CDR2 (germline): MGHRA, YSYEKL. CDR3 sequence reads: CASSQVGSQPQHF. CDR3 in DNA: TGCGCCAGCAGCCAAGTGGGGAGCCAGCCCCAGCATTTT.